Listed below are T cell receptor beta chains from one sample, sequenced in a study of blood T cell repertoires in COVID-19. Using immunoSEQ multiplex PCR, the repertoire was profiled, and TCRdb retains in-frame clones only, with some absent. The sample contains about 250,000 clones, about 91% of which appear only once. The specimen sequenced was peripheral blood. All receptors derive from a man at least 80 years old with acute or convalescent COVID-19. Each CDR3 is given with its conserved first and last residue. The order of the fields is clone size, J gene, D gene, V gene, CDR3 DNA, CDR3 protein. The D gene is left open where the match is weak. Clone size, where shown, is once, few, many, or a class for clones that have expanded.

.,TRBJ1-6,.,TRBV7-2,TGTGCCAGCGGCTATGCGGGGAGCTCCTATAATTCACCCCTCCACTTT,CASGYAGSSYNSPLHF
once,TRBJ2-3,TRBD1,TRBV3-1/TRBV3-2,TGTGCCAGCAGCCAAGGACAGGGGAGATTTGGTAGCACAGATACGCAGTATTTT,CASSQGQGRFGSTDTQYF
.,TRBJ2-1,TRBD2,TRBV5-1,TGCGCCAGCACCCTAGGCGGGGGGGGCTACAATGAGCAGTTCTTC,CASTLGGGGYNEQFF
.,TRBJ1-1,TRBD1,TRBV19,TGTGCCAGCCGACAGGGGGCTGACACTGAAGCTTTCTTT,CASRQGADTEAFF
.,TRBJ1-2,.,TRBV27,TGTGCCAGCAGTTTTGGACAAACAGGAGGCTACACCTTC,CASSFGQTGGYTF
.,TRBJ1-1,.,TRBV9,TGTGCCAGCAGCGTAGAGCCGAACACTGAAGCTTTCTTT,CASSVEPNTEAFF
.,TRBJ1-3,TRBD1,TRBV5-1,TGCGCCAGCAGCCCGGGGGACAGGGACGGAAACACCATATATTTT,CASSPGDRDGNTIYF
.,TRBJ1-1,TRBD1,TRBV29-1,TGCAGCGCTGGGGGAGGACAGGGCCCCACTGAAGCTTTCTTT,CSAGGGQGPTEAFF
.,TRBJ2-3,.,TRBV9,TGTGCCAGCAGCGTGGGGGGATTTGCAGATACGCAGTATTTT,CASSVGGFADTQYF
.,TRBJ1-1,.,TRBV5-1,TGCGCCAGCAGCGAGAGGGGGACCTCACCAGGGGCTTTCTTT,CASSERGTSPGAFF
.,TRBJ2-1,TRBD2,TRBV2,TGTGCCAGCACCCGGACTAGCAGGGGTTACAATGAGCAGTTCTTC,CASTRTSRGYNEQFF
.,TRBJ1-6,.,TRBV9,TGTGCCAGCAGCGTAGCCGGGGGTAATTCACCCCTCCACTTT,CASSVAGGNSPLHF
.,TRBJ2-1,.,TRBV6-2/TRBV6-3,TGTGCCAGCAGTTCTCCGACTGCCGAGTCTTACAATGAGCAGTTCTTC,CASSSPTAESYNEQFF
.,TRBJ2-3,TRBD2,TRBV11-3,TGTGCCAGCAGCTTAATAGCGGGAGACGCGCAGTATTTT,CASSLIAGDAQYF
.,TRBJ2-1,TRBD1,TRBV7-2,TGTGCCAGCAGCCTACTCCGGACAGGGTTCGATTACAATGAGCAGTTCTTC,CASSLLRTGFDYNEQFF
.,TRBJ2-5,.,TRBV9,TGTGCCAGCAGCGTCCAGGGTCAAGAGACCCAGTACTTC,CASSVQGQETQYF
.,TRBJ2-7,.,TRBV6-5,TGTGCCAGCAGTTACTCGAACACCCTCTCCTACGAGCAGTACTTC,CASSYSNTLSYEQYF
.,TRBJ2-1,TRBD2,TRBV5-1,TGCGCCAGCAGCGGCCCTTTGGGAGGGAGTGGATACAATGAGCAGTTCTTC,CASSGPLGGSGYNEQFF
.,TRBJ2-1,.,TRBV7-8,TGTGCCAGCAGCTTCGCCGGGACTGGGAATGAGCAGTTCTTC,CASSFAGTGNEQFF
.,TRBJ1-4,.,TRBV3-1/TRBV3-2,TGTGCCAGCAGCCGGCTGGATGAAAAACTGTTTTTT,CASSRLDEKLFF
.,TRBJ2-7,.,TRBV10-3,TGTGCCATACGACGGGACACCAGCTCCTACGAGCAGTACTTC,CAIRRDTSSYEQYF
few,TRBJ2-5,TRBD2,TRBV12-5,TGTGCTAGTGGTCCGGGACTAGACTCTGAGACCCAGTACTTC,CASGPGLDSETQYF
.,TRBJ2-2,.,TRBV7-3,TGTGCCAGCAGCTTAACAATCTCGAACACCGGGGAGCTGTTTTTT,CASSLTISNTGELFF
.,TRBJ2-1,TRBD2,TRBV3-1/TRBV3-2,TGTGCCAGCAGCTCGACTAGCGCCTACTACAATGAGCAGTTCTTC,CASSSTSAYYNEQFF